This TCR beta chain was captured by sequencing in a study of T cell responses to AZD1222 COVID-19 vaccine. In the study overall: Second-dose schedules of about 4 or about 12 weeks were combined. Study conclusions and caveats: Two AZD1222 administrations were followed by greater Spike-specific TCR breadth and depth. The reported proportion of spike-specific TCRs targeting unmutated variant regions was nearly half. White British people made up most donors, females outnumbered males, and clonal diversity was possibly underestimated.

With respect to this clone: The antigen is undetermined.

Some clones are missing from TCRdb's copy, which holds only in-frame ones; the method was immunoSEQ multiplex PCR. Seen here are fewer than 200,000 clones, about 92% observed once, and the top ten hold 2.6%. This receptor was identified in an adult in good health. The material sequenced was peripheral blood, taken on day 0 of AZD1222 vaccination.

In nucleotides, the CDR3 is TGTGCCAGCAGCCGCCCCTCCGGGACAACCTATGGCTACACCTTC. Encoded protein: CASSRPSGTTYGYTF. The gene calls are TRBV3-1 (or the pseudogene TRBV3-2) and TRBJ1-2, with D tentatively TRBD1 (6 bases). V shed 4 bases and J shed 4 bases, with 16 bases lying between them. Germline V lookup: CDR1 LGHDT, CDR2 YNNKEL (reference sequence). The CDR3 has 15 residues.